This T cell receptor beta chain originates from a study of PD-L1 blockade in urothelial cancer. Comment on this clone: Antigen unknown.

The germline gives CDR1 MGHRA, CDR2 YSYEKL. The CDR3 is made up of 15 amino acids. V lost 4 bases, J lost 2 bases, and 15 bases lay in between. Time point given: peripheral blood 6 weeks after treatment start. Notes on the study in general: A below-median TCR clonality in blood before treatment predicted better survival.

Generated by immunoSEQ multiplex PCR, the TCRdb table keeps only in-frame clones and is missing some. The data contain tens of thousands of clones, approximately 86% of them singletons. The sequencing here drew on PBMCs, taken around atezolizumab (anti-PD-L1) treatment. The TCR comes from a man aged 55 to 69 with urothelial cancer. The rearrangement uses TRBV4-1 and TRBJ2-7; D might be TRBD1 (6 bases). The CDR3: CASSPTGSLTYEQYF. The CDR3 DNA reads TGCGCCAGCAGCCCAACAGGGAGTTTAACCTACGAGCAGTACTTC.